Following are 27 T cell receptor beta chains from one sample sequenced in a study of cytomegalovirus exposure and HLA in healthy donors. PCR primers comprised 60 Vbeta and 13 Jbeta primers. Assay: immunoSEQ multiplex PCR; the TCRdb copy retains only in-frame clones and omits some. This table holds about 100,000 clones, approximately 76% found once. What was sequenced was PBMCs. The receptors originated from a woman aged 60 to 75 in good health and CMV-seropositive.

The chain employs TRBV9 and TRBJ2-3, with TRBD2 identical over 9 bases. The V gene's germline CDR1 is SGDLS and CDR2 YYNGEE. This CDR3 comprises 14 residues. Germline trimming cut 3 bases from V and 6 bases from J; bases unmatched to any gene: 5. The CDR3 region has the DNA TGTGCCAGCAGCGCAGGGACTAGCTCCGATACGCAGTATTTT. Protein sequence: CASSAGTSSDTQYF.

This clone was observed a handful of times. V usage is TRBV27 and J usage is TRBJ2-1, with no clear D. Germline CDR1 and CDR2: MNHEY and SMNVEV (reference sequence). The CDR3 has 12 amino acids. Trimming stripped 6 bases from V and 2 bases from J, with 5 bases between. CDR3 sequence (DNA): TGTGCCAGCAGACAACCCTACAATGAGCAGTTCTTC. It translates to CASRQPYNEQFF.

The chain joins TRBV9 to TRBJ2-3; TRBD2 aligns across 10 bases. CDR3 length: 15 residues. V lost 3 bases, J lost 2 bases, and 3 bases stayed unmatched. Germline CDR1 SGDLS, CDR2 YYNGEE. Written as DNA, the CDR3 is TGTGCCAGCAGCGAAGGACTAGCGGACACAGATACGCAGTATTTT. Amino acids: CASSEGLADTDTQYF.

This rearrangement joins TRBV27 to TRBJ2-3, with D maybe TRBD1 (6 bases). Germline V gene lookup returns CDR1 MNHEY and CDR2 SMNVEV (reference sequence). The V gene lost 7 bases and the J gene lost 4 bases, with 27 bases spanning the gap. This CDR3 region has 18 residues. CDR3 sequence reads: CASTLYPPAGDLPDTQYF. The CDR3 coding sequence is TGTGCCAGCACCCTCTACCCCCCGGCAGGGGATCTCCCAGATACGCAGTATTTT.

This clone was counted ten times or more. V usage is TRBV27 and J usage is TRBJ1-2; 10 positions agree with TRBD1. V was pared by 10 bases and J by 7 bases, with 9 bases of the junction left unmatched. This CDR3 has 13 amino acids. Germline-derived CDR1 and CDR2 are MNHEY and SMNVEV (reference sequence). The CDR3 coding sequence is TGTGCCACCAAGACCGGGACAGGGGTTGGCTACACCTTC. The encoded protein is CATKTGTGVGYTF.

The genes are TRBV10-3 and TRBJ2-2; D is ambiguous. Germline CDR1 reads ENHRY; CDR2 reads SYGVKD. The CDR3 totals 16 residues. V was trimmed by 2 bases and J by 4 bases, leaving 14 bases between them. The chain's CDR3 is CAISEGPPNLTGELFF. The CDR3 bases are TGTGCCATCAGTGAGGGCCCCCCAAATCTCACCGGGGAGCTGTTTTTT.

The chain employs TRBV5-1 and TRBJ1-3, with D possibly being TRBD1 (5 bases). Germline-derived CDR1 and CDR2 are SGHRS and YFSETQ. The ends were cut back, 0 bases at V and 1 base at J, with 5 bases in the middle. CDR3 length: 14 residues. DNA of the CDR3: TGCGCCAGCAGCTTGGAGGGGTCTGGAAACACCATATATTTT. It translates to CASSLEGSGNTIYF.

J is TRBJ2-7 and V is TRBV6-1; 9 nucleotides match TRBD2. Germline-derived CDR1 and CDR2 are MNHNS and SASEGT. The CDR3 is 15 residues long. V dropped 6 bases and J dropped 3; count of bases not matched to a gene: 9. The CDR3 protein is CASRLGASGNYEQYF. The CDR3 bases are TGTGCCAGCAGACTTGGGGCTAGCGGGAACTACGAGCAGTACTTC.

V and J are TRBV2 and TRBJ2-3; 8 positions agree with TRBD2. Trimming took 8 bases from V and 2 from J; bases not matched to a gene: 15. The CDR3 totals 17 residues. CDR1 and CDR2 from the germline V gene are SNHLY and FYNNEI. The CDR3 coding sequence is TGTGCCAGCGTGAAGACACCAGGACTAGCTGACACAGATACGCAGTATTTT. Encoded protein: CASVKTPGLADTDTQYF. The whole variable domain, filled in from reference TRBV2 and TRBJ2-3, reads EPEVTQTPSHQVTQMGQEVILRCVPISNHLYFYWYRQILGQKVEFLVSFYNNEISEKSEIFDDQFSVERPDGSNFTLKIRSTKLEDSAMYFCASVKTPGLADTDTQYFGPGTRLTVL.

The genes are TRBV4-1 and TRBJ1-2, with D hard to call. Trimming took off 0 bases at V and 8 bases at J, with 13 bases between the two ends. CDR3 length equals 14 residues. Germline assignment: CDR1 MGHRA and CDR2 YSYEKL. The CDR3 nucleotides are TGCGCCAGCAGCCAAGATCGGGGATCAAGCGGCTACACCTTC. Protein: CASSQDRGSSGYTF.

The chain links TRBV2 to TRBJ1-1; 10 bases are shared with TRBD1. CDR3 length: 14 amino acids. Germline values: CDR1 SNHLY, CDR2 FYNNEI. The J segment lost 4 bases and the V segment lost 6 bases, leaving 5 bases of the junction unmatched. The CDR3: CASSGRQGATEAFF. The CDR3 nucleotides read TGTGCCAGCAGCGGGCGACAGGGGGCCACTGAAGCTTTCTTT. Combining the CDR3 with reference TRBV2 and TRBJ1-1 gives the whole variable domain EPEVTQTPSHQVTQMGQEVILRCVPISNHLYFYWYRQILGQKVEFLVSFYNNEISEKSEIFDDQFSVERPDGSNFTLKIRSTKLEDSAMYFCASSGRQGATEAFFGQGTRLTVV.

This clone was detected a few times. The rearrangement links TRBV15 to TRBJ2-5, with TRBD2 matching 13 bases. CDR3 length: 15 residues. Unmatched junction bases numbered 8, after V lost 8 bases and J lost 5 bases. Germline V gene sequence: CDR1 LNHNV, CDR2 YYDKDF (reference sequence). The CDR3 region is CATQGLAGHGETQYF. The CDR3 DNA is TGTGCCACCCAGGGACTAGCGGGACATGGGGAGACCCAGTACTTC.

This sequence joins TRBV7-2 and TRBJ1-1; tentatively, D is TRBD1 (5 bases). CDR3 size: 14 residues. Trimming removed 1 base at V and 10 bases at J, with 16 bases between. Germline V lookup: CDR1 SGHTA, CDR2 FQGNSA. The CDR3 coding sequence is TGTGCCAGCAGCTTAGGGTTACGGGGGGTAGGAGCTTTCTTT. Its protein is CASSLGLRGVGAFF.

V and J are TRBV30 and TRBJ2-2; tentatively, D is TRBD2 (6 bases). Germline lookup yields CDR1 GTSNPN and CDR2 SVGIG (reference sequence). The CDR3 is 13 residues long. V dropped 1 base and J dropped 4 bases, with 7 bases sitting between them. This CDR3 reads CAWSERVTGELFF. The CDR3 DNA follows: TGTGCCTGGAGTGAGCGGGTCACCGGGGAGCTGTTTTTT.

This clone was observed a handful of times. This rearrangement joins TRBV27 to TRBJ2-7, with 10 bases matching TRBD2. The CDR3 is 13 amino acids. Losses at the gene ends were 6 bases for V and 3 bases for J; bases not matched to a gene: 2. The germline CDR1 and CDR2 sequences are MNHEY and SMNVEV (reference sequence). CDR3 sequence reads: CASSWTSGYEQYF. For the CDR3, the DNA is TGTGCCAGCAGCTGGACTAGCGGCTACGAGCAGTACTTC.

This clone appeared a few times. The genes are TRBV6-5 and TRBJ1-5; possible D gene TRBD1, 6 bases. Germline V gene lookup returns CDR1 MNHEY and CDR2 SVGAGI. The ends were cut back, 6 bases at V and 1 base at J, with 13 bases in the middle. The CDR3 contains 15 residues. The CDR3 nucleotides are TGTGCCAGCAGCATCAGGGGATTGAGCAATCAGCCCCAGCATTTT. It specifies CASSIRGLSNQPQHF.

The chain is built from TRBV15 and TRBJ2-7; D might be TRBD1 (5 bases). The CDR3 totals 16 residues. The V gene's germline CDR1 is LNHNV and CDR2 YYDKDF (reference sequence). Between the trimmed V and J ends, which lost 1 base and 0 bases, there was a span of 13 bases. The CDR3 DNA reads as TGTGCCACCAGCAGAGGACGACAGCAAAACTCCTACGAGCAGTACTTC. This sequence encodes CATSRGRQQNSYEQYF.

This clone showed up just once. CDR3 in amino acids: CASSSMTGDYGYTF. The DNA of the CDR3 is TGTGCCAGCAGTTCCATGACAGGGGACTATGGCTACACCTTC. V usage is TRBV27 and J usage is TRBJ1-2; 8 bases fit TRBD1. Germline V gene sequence: CDR1 MNHEY, CDR2 SMNVEV (reference sequence). The CDR3 contains 14 residues. Trimming removed 4 bases from V and 3 bases from J; junction bases left unmatched: 4.

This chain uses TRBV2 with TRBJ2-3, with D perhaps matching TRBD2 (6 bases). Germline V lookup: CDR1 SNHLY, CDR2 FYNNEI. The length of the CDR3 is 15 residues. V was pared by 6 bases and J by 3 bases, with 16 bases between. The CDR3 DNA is TGTGCCAGCAGGGCCAGCGGAGGGCAGACAGATACGCAGTATTTT. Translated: CASRASGGQTDTQYF.

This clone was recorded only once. In nucleotides, the CDR3 is TGTGCCAGCAGGAGAGCAGGGGGCCGGGAGACCCAGTACTTC. Translated: CASRRAGGRETQYF. The chain is built from TRBV5-4 and TRBJ2-5; 8 bases align to TRBD1. Germline assignment: CDR1 SGHNT and CDR2 YYREEE (reference sequence). Trimming at V came to 5 bases and at J to 5 bases, leaving 8 bases not matched to a gene. The CDR3 spans 14 residues.

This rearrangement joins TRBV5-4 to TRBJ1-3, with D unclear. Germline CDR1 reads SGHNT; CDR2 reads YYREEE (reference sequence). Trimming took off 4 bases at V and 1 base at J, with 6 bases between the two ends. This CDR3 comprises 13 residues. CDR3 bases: TGTGCCAGCAGCCCCATGTCTGGAAACACCATATATTTT. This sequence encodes CASSPMSGNTIYF. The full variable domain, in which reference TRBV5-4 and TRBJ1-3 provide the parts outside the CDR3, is ETGVTQSPTHLIKTRGQQVTLRCSSQSGHNTVSWYQQALGQGPQFIFQYYREEENGRGNFPPRFSGLQFPNYSSELNVNALELDDSALYLCASSPMSGNTIYFGEGSWLTVV.

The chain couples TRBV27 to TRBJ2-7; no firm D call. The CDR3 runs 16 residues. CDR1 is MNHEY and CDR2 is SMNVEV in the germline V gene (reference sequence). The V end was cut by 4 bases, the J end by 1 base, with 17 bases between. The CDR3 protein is CASSSISVLSSYEQYF. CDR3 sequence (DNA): TGTGCCAGCAGTTCGATTTCAGTGTTATCATCCTACGAGCAGTACTTC.

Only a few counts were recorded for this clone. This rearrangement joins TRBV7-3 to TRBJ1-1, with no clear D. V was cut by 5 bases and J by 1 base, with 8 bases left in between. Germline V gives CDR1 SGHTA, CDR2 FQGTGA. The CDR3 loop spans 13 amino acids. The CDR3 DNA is TGTGCCAGCAGCCCCCACGGGAACACTGAAGCTTTCTTT. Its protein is CASSPHGNTEAFF.

The CDR3: CSGVTGTGGGYGYTF. Written as DNA, the CDR3 is TGCAGCGGCGTCACCGGGACAGGGGGCGGCTATGGCTACACCTTC. This sequence joins TRBV29-1 and TRBJ1-2, with 12 bases fitting TRBD1. From germline, CDR1 is SQVTM and CDR2 ANQGSEA. This CDR3 is built from 15 residues. J lost 4 bases, V lost 7 bases, and 10 bases had no gene match.

The DNA of the CDR3 is TGCGCCAGCAGTGAACAGGGGTTCGGAAACATTCAGTACTTC. Amino acids: CASSEQGFGNIQYF. The genes are TRBV10-2 and TRBJ2-4, with 7 bases that match TRBD1. After removal of 3 bases from V and 6 bases from J, the junction contained 5 bases not matched to a gene. This CDR3 has 14 amino acids. Per the germline V gene, CDR1 is WSHSY and CDR2 is SAAADI.

The CDR3 coding sequence is TGTGCCAGCAGGGAGAAAATGCAGGGGACCTACGAGCAGTACTTC. It codes for CASREKMQGTYEQYF. The chain links TRBV2 to TRBJ2-5, with D perhaps matching TRBD1 (6 bases). The J call may be faulty, since TRBJ2-7 better matches the DNA end. Germline loops: CDR1 SNHLY, CDR2 FYNNEI. This CDR3 has 15 residues.

CDR3 loop: CASSVDPGATEQFF. The CDR3 DNA follows: TGTGCCAGCAGCGTGGACCCGGGAGCCACTGAGCAGTTCTTC. The J gene is TRBJ2-1, the V gene TRBV9; D perhaps matches TRBD2 (6 bases). V was cut by 2 bases and J by 9 bases, with 15 bases left in between. The germline CDR1 and CDR2 sequences are SGDLS and YYNGEE. The CDR3 has 14 amino acids.